Here is one TCR beta chain with its context. This entry comes from a study of CD8 T cells in ankylosing spondylitis. Germline loops: CDR1 MNHEY, CDR2 SVGAGI. This CDR3 has 15 residues. The ends were cut back, 2 bases at V and 4 bases at J, with 14 bases in the middle. MiXCR was run by TCRdb on the 5' RACE reads, yielding one entry per CDR3 protein. Of about 340,000 distinct CDR3 sequences listed, around 15% are singletons. V is TRBV6-5 and J is TRBJ1-2; TRBD1 is a possible D gene (5 bases). Material: blood, either unsorted or a sorted T cell fraction (not recorded which). This TCR was recovered from a male donor with ankylosing spondylitis or in good health (not recorded which). The CDR3 loop is CASSYSRGVGYGYTF. In DNA, the CDR3 is TGTGCCAGCAGTTACAGCCGAGGGGTCGGCTATGGCTACACCTTC.